The 22 T cell receptor beta chains listed next were all sequenced from one sample in a study of blood T cell repertoires in COVID-19. TCRdb's copy holds only in-frame clones and misses some; the assay was immunoSEQ multiplex PCR. Counted here are tens of thousands of clones, under 70% occurring once; the ten biggest clones make up about 8.8%. The material sequenced was peripheral blood. Receptors were obtained from a woman in her 70s with acute or convalescent COVID-19.

The genes are TRBV6-5 and TRBJ2-7; tentatively, D is TRBD2 (6 bases). CDR1 MNHEY and CDR2 SVGAGI come from the germline V gene. The V and J ends lost 6 bases and 2 bases respectively, with 14 bases between them. This CDR3 is 14 amino acids long. Here the CDR3 DNA reads TGTGCCAGCAGCCCCATAGCGGAGACCTACGAGCAGTACTTC. As protein: CASSPIAETYEQYF.

J is TRBJ1-2 and V is TRBV27; no reliable D call. Trimming shortened V by 1 base and J by 5 bases, and 14 bases separated the two germline ends. Germline CDR1 reads MNHEY; CDR2 reads SMNVEV (reference sequence). This CDR3 has 15 residues. CDR3 amino acids: CASSLYPRTAYGYTF. As DNA, the CDR3 is TGTGCCAGCAGTTTATACCCCCGAACAGCTTATGGCTACACCTTC.

The V gene is TRBV6-6, the J gene TRBJ2-7; 8 nucleotides align to TRBD1. This CDR3 has 12 residues. J was trimmed by 4 bases and V by 6 bases; bases with no gene match: 2. In germline, CDR1 is MNHNY, CDR2 SVGAGI (reference sequence). The CDR3 protein is CASRRQGYEQYF. DNA for the CDR3: TGTGCCAGCAGAAGACAGGGGTACGAGCAGTACTTC.

The chain carries TRBV27 and TRBJ1-4; D not resolved. CDR3 length equals 14 residues. Per the germline V gene, CDR1 is MNHEY and CDR2 is SMNVEV (reference sequence). V lost 2 bases and J 8 bases, leaving 12 bases between the germline ends. The DNA of the CDR3 is TGTGCCAGCAGTTTACTTAGCTCTGGCGAAAAACTGTTTTTT. Translation gives CASSLLSSGEKLFF. Looking up the rest from reference TRBV27 and TRBJ1-4 gives the full variable domain: EAQVTQNPRYLITVTGKKLTVTCSQNMNHEYMSWYRQDPGLGLRQIYYSMNVEVTDKGDVPEGYKVSRKEKRNFPLILESPSPNQTSLYFCASSLLSSGEKLFFGSGTQLSVL.

The sample holds a few counts of this clone. V usage is TRBV21-1 and J usage is TRBJ2-7; the D segment call TRBD1 is taken from the table without a DNA check. TRBV21-1 is a listed pseudogene. The CDR3 totals 11 residues. Here the CDR3 DNA reads TGTGCCAGCAAACAGGCCGACGAGCAGTACTTC. Amino acid sequence: CASKQADEQYF.

The J gene is TRBJ1-2, the V gene TRBV5-4, with 10 positions matching TRBD1. The trim removed 4 bases at V and 4 bases at J, leaving 4 bases unmatched. CDR3 size: 14 residues. Germline V gene lookup returns CDR1 SGHNT and CDR2 YYREEE (reference sequence). The CDR3 DNA sequence: TGTGCCAGCAGCACGACAGGGGGCAGCTATGGCTACACCTTC. This encodes CASSTTGGSYGYTF.

This clone was detected only once. The chain carries TRBV11-2 and TRBJ2-7, with D maybe TRBD1 (6 bases). The CDR3 length is 15 residues. V lost 5 bases to trimming and J lost 3 bases, with 17 bases between them. CDR1 SGHAT and CDR2 FQNNGV come from the germline V gene. The CDR3 protein is CASSPQGSIGYEQYF. The CDR3 DNA reads TGTGCCAGCAGCCCCCAGGGGAGTATTGGCTACGAGCAGTACTTC. Filled out from reference TRBV11-2 and TRBJ2-7, the complete variable domain reads EAGVAQSPRYKIIEKRQSVAFWCNPISGHATLYWYQQILGQGPKLLIQFQNNGVVDDSQLPKDRFSAERLKGVDSTLKIQPAKLEDSAVYLCASSPQGSIGYEQYFGPGTRLTVT.

The chain is built from TRBV28 and TRBJ2-7; 7 nucleotides line up with TRBD1. CDR3 length equals 15 residues. J lost 2 bases, V lost 6 bases, and 10 bases had no gene match. The V gene's germline CDR1 is MDHEN and CDR2 SYDVKM. CDR3 loop: CASRESGQITYEQYF. DNA for the CDR3: TGTGCCAGCAGGGAATCGGGACAGATTACCTACGAGCAGTACTTC. The whole variable domain, filled in from reference TRBV28 and TRBJ2-7, reads DVKVTQSSRYLVKRTGEKVFLECVQDMDHENMFWYRQDPGLGLRLIYFSYDVKMKEKGDIPEGYSVSREKKERFSLILESASTNQTSMYLCASRESGQITYEQYFGPGTRLTVT.

V is TRBV5-6 and J is TRBJ2-5, with D tentatively TRBD2 (7 bases). The CDR3 covers 14 residues. Trimming cost V 4 bases and J 3 bases, with 13 bases left between them. Germline CDR1 reads SGHDT; CDR2 reads YYEEEE. CDR3 residues: CASSRRGGEETQYF. The CDR3, as DNA: TGTGCCAGCAGCCGAAGGGGGGGCGAAGAGACCCAGTACTTC.

This sequence joins TRBV5-1 and TRBJ2-7; 9 bases are shared with TRBD2. CDR3 length: 15 residues. V was clipped by 2 bases and J by 0 bases; unmatched bases: 3. Per the germline V gene, CDR1 is SGHRS and CDR2 is YFSETQ. Written as DNA, the CDR3 is TGCGCCAGCAGCTTACTTAGCGGGAGCTCCTACGAGCAGTACTTC. The encoded protein is CASSLLSGSSYEQYF.

This sequence joins TRBV2 and TRBJ1-6; no firm D call. The CDR3 consists of 13 residues. Germline V gene sequence: CDR1 SNHLY, CDR2 FYNNEI. Trimming cost V 3 bases and J 8 bases, with 8 bases left between them. Here the CDR3 reads CASSDMRDSPLHF. The CDR3 nucleotides are TGTGCCAGCAGTGATATGAGGGATTCACCCCTCCACTTT.

The chain couples TRBV16 to TRBJ2-5; D is uncertain. Trimming pared 2 bases from V and 0 bases from J, leaving 4 bases between. CDR3 length: 13 residues. Looked up from germline, CDR1 is KGHSY and CDR2 is FQNENV. CDR3 sequence: CASSQADQETQYF. As DNA, the CDR3 is TGTGCCAGCAGCCAAGCAGACCAAGAGACCCAGTACTTC.

V and J are TRBV19 and TRBJ2-1; 13 nucleotides agree with TRBD2. The junction had 10 bases not matched to a gene; V was cut back by 5 bases and J by 9 bases. This CDR3 has 16 amino acids. Germline V gives CDR1 LNHDA, CDR2 SQIVND (reference sequence). The CDR3 nucleotides are TGTGCCAGTAGTTTTGGACTAGCGGGGGCCTCGGGTGAGCAGTTCTTC. As protein: CASSFGLAGASGEQFF.

The J gene is TRBJ2-7, the V gene TRBV18, with no clear D. Germline V lookup: CDR1 KGHSH, CDR2 LQKENI. Deletions cut 1 base from V and 2 bases from J, with 9 bases between. The CDR3 extends over 14 amino acids. Written as DNA, the CDR3 is TGTGCCAGCTCACCACGTGGGCAGACCTACGAGCAGTACTTC. Translating it yields CASSPRGQTYEQYF.

The chain has TRBV28 and TRBJ2-7, with TRBD2 as a possible D gene (5 bases). CDR3 length: 13 residues. Trimming took off 5 bases at V and 0 bases at J, with 8 bases between the two ends. Germline assignment: CDR1 MDHEN and CDR2 SYDVKM. For the CDR3, the DNA is TGTGCCAGCAGTACCGGGAACTCCTACGAGCAGTACTTC. Translated: CASSTGNSYEQYF.

This clone has just a few counts. The J gene is TRBJ2-7, the V gene TRBV28; possibly TRBD1 for D (7 bases). V was clipped by 4 bases and J by 2 bases, with 15 bases between them. Germline V gives CDR1 MDHEN, CDR2 SYDVKM. CDR3 length: 15 amino acids. The CDR3 DNA sequence: TGTGCCAGCAGTTCCCCGGCAGGGGGGACCTACGAGCAGTACTTC. Protein product: CASSSPAGGTYEQYF.

This chain links TRBV7-3 with TRBJ2-2; 9 bases fit TRBD1. CDR3 length: 14 residues. Germline V CDR1 and CDR2: SGHTA, FQGTGA. Germline trimming cut 8 bases from V and 5 bases from J; bases unmatched to any gene: 6. This chain's CDR3 is CASGGTGITGELFF. CDR3 bases: TGTGCCAGCGGTGGGACAGGGATAACCGGGGAGCTGTTTTTT. The whole variable domain, filled in from reference TRBV7-3 and TRBJ2-2, reads GAGVSQTPSNKVTEKGKYVELRCDPISGHTALYWYRQSLGQGPEFLIYFQGTGAADDSGLPNDRFFAVRPEGSVSTLKIQRTERGDSAVYLCASGGTGITGELFFGEGSRLTVL.

The chain joins TRBV12-5 to TRBJ2-7, with D maybe TRBD2 (5 bases). Looked up from germline, CDR1 is LGHNT and CDR2 is FRNRAP. The CDR3 extends over 16 amino acids. Between the trimmed V and J ends, which lost 0 bases and 0 bases, there was a span of 12 bases. The CDR3: CASGLVEQTNSYEQYF. CDR3 coding DNA: TGTGCTAGTGGTTTGGTAGAGCAGACTAACTCCTACGAGCAGTACTTC. The complete variable domain, with remaining parts taken from reference TRBV12-5 and TRBJ2-7, reads DARVTQTPRHKVTEMGQEVTMRCQPILGHNTVFWYRQTMMQGLELLAYFRNRAPLDDSGMPKDRFSAEMPDATLATLKIQPSEPRDSAVYFCASGLVEQTNSYEQYFGPGTRLTVT.

V is TRBV28 and J is TRBJ2-7; D possibly corresponds to TRBD2 (7 bases). The length of the CDR3 is 14 residues. Germline CDR1 and CDR2: MDHEN and SYDVKM. Deletions cut 2 bases from V and 2 bases from J, with 10 bases between. The CDR3 bases are TGTGCCAGCAGTTTACGGGGGGCCCCCTACGAGCAGTACTTC. Protein product: CASSLRGAPYEQYF.

In the case of this clone: The sample holds other DNA sequences that translate to the same CDR3. The chain has TRBV7-3 and TRBJ2-7; 8 bases align to TRBD2. This CDR3 region has 13 residues. Trimming cost V 4 bases and J 7 bases; bases outside gene matches: 6. Germline V gene data show CDR1 as SGHTA and CDR2 as FQGTGA. The CDR3 bases are TGTGCCAGCAGCTCGGGACCGGGAGGGGAGCAGTACTTC. Protein: CASSSGPGGEQYF.

Points on this clone: The junction departs from germline at one end; a sequencing error may be responsible. The CDR3 bases are TGCGCCAGCAGCCAAGAACGGTTGGGGCAAAGGGCTCTCCCCTCTTTC. Its translation is CASSQERLGQRALPSF. The gene calls are TRBV4-1 and TRBJ1-2; D is possibly TRBD1 (5 bases). The CDR3 is 16 residues long. Per germline, CDR1 MGHRA and CDR2 YSYEKL.

The genes are TRBV19 and TRBJ2-1; D possibly corresponds to TRBD1 (6 bases). V gave up 7 bases and J gave up 5 bases, with 15 bases separating them. CDR1 is LNHDA and CDR2 is SQIVND in the germline V gene (reference sequence). The CDR3 is 14 residues long. The CDR3 reads CASTQTGPHNEQFF. In DNA form, the CDR3 reads TGTGCCAGTACCCAGACAGGTCCCCACAATGAGCAGTTCTTC.